The clone carrying this T cell receptor beta chain was seen a few times. The target antigen is unknown. The ends were cut back, 3 bases at V and 3 bases at J, with 15 bases in the middle. Germline CDR1 LNHDA, CDR2 SQIVND (reference sequence). This CDR3 has 17 residues. This specimen belongs to a study of CD8+ T cells in alopecia areata. The wider study: Oral tofacitinib, 5 to 10 mg twice daily, was given in an open-label trial. Tofacitinib dosing lasted 6 to 18 months, which was then followed by 6 months off drug. Scoring of treated patients' severity used the percentage of affected scalp area.

Specified treatment: oral pan-JAK inhibitor, 5-10 mg twice daily. Study-wide findings and caveats: Among the top 100, expanded CD8+ clones, as well as scalp clonality, were significantly decreased by tofacitinib.

In each case, RNA was isolated and then reverse transcribed into cDNA as the sequencing template. Measured with immunoSEQ multiplex PCR; TCRdb has only the in-frame clones, and not every one. The sample shows more than 150,000 clones, around 56% of them seen only once. Sequenced here: CD4+ T cells sorted from blood, sampled at week 4, from a patient treated with tofacitinib. This sequence was found in a human donor with alopecia areata. The V gene is TRBV19, the J gene TRBJ2-6; unclear D gene. The CDR3 DNA reads as TGTGCCAGTAGTATGCAAATTTTCGGGTTTGGGGCCAACGTCCTGACTTTC. As protein: CASSMQIFGFGANVLTF.